This TCR beta chain appears in the sequencing data of a study of blood T cell repertoires in COVID-19. Measured with immunoSEQ multiplex PCR; TCRdb has only the in-frame clones, and not every one. The sample holds 120,000 to 150,000 clones, around 84% seen once. V was cut by 4 bases and J by 0 bases, with 15 bases left in between. The CDR3 sequence is 16 residues long. Per the germline V gene, CDR1 is SQVTM and CDR2 is ANQGSEA. Material: peripheral blood. This TCR derives from a man in his 60s with active or convalescent COVID-19. The chain uses TRBV29-1 and TRBJ2-2; D gene unclear. This chain's CDR3 is CSVAPGGTANTGELFF. DNA of the CDR3: TGCAGCGTTGCCCCAGGTGGCACTGCGAACACCGGGGAGCTGTTTTTT.